This record covers a single T cell receptor beta chain. V was clipped by 6 bases and J by 2 bases, with 14 bases between them. In germline, CDR1 is SQVTM, CDR2 ANQGSEA. This CDR3 is built from 13 residues. TCRdb keeps only in-frame clones here, not all; method: immunoSEQ multiplex PCR. The sample shows about 470,000 clones, roughly 77% of them seen only once. This sample was taken from a study of shared clonotypes between healthy human individuals. Sequencing was performed on PBMCs. The clonotype originates from a woman aged 40 to 50 in good health. Some clones in this sample may be carry-over from other donors' samples. V is TRBV29-1 and J is TRBJ2-7; D ambiguous. CDR3 in DNA: TGCAGCGTGGCAGCAGTGGCTCCCTACGAGCAGTACTTC. Translating it yields CSVAAVAPYEQYF.